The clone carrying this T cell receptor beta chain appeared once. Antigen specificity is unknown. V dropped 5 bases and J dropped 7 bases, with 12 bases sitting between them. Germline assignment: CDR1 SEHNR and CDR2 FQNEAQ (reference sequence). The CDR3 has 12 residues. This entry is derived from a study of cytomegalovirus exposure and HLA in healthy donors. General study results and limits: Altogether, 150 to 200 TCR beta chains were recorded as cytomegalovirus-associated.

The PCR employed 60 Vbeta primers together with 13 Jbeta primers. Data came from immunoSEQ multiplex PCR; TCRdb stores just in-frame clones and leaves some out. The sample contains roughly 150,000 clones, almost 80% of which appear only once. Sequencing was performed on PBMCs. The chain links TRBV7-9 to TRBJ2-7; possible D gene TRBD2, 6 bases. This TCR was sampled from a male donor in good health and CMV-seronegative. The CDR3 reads CASSQGLPEQYF. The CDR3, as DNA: TGTGCCAGCAGCCAAGGACTACCTGAGCAGTACTTC.